This T cell receptor (beta chain) was retrieved from a study of T-cell memory formation after mild COVID-19. Study overall: Clustering of TCRs was largely donor specific. Whole-study findings and limits: For contracting clones, CD4+ ones sat mainly in CM and EM, CD8+ in EMRA. The authors did not confirm SARS-CoV-2 specificity of second-wave clones peaking day 37.

5'RACE with constant-segment primers yielded barcoded, UMI-tagged TCR alpha and TCR beta cDNA libraries. A single record per CDR3 protein comes from TCRdb applying MiXCR to the 5' RACE reads. This table holds nearly 200,000 distinct CDR3 sequences, 15% to 20% found once. This clonotype was seen a few times. Its matching antigen is unknown. This CDR3 contains 16 residues. Trimming shortened V by 0 bases and J by 4 bases, and 18 bases separated the two germline ends. Germline V CDR1 and CDR2: DFQATT, SNEGSKA (reference sequence). Input material: PBMCs or a T cell subset sorted from them (not recorded which). The clonotype originates from an adult woman who had mild COVID-19 (a few samples of this study predate the infection). Cell type and time point are not known. The rearrangement joins TRBV20-1 to TRBJ2-5, with D perhaps being TRBD1 or TRBD2 (5 bases each). CDR3 sequence (DNA): TGCAGTGCTAGAGATGTCAACCGGGGAAGGGGAGAGACCCAGTACTTC. Residues: CSARDVNRGRGETQYF.